One and the same sample provided the 5 T cell receptor beta chains below, sequenced in a study of identical twins. TCRdb re-analysed the 5' RACE reads in MiXCR, keeping a single row per CDR3 protein. The table records 450,000 or so distinct CDR3 sequences, 20% to 25% of them present only once. These data also featured in a second study, about T cells expressing NK-cell markers.

Sequencing input: CD4+ T cells sorted from blood. The receptors here all came from a woman between 18 and 29 years old in good health.

There are a few counts of this clonotype. The chain links TRBV6-2 or TRBV6-3 to TRBJ2-1; a weak D match, TRBD1 (8 bases). Germline CDR1 is MNHEY and CDR2 is SVGEGT. This CDR3 region has 15 residues. Trimming took off 5 bases at V and 8 bases at J, with 19 bases between the two ends. CDR3 DNA: TGTGCCAGCAGTCAGCGGGACAGGAGAGGGGATGAGCAGTTCTTC. Encoded protein: CASSQRDRRGDEQFF.

The V call is TRBV29-1, the J call TRBJ2-1, with D tentatively TRBD1 or TRBD2 (5 bases each). CDR3 length: 14 amino acids. The germline V gene encodes CDR1 SQVTM and CDR2 ANQGSEA. V shed 7 bases and J shed 0 bases, with 13 bases lying between them. This chain's CDR3 is CSAARGVSYNEQFF. The CDR3, as DNA: TGCAGCGCCGCCCGGGGCGTCTCCTACAATGAGCAGTTCTTC.

This chain links TRBV30 with TRBJ1-3; no clear D gene. Germline lookup yields CDR1 GTSNPN and CDR2 SVGIG (reference sequence). The CDR3 totals 17 residues. The DNA of the CDR3 is TGTGCTGGAGGGAACCTGGAGGTTTGGGGATCTGGAAACACCATATATTTT. The encoded protein is CAGGNLEVWGSGNTIYF.

The sample holds a few counts of this clonotype. V gene TRBV7-6 combines with J gene TRBJ1-2; D might be TRBD1 (5 bases). Trimming shortened V by 1 base and J by 4 bases, and 34 bases separated the two germline ends. Looked up from germline, CDR1 is SGHVS and CDR2 is FNYEAQ. The CDR3 length is 22 residues. Here the CDR3 reads CASSLVVRGPLPRGDDLYGYTF. The CDR3 DNA follows: TGTGCCAGCAGCTTAGTAGTTAGGGGCCCTCTACCGCGGGGAGATGACCTCTATGGCTACACCTTC.

The chain recombines TRBV2 with TRBJ1-6; unclear D gene. In germline, CDR1 is SNHLY, CDR2 FYNNEI. V was trimmed by 7 bases and J by 7 bases, leaving 11 bases between them. There are 13 residues in the CDR3. CDR3 bases: TGTGCCAGCAAGTCTTATGAAAATTCACCCCTCCACTTT. This codes for CASKSYENSPLHF. Complete variable domain (other parts from reference TRBV2 and TRBJ1-6): EPEVTQTPSHQVTQMGQEVILRCVPISNHLYFYWYRQILGQKVEFLVSFYNNEISEKSEIFDDQFSVERPDGSNFTLKIRSTKLEDSAMYFCASKSYENSPLHFGNGTRLTVT.